These T cell receptor beta chains were read from a single sample in a study of T cell responses to AZD1222 COVID-19 vaccine. Assay used: immunoSEQ multiplex PCR; TCRdb lists only in-frame clones, some missing. The sample lists about 77,000 clones; approximately 92% were seen once. Specimen: peripheral blood, collected 28 days after the second AZD1222 dose. The receptors stem from an adult who received the AZD1222 COVID-19 vaccine. Both conserved end residues are part of each CDR3. Each record gives: J gene, V gene, CDR3 protein.

j_gene: TRBJ2-7
v_gene: TRBV7-6
CDR3aa: CASSHLEGRRGEQYF

j_gene: TRBJ1-5
v_gene: TRBV30
CDR3aa: CAWSVGQGNQPQHF

j_gene: TRBJ2-1
v_gene: TRBV7-6
CDR3aa: CASRSGGVSYNEQFF

j_gene: TRBJ2-7
v_gene: TRBV6-4
CDR3aa: CASSRDSTYEQYF

j_gene: TRBJ1-1
v_gene: TRBV10-2
CDR3aa: CASREESEAFF

j_gene: TRBJ2-3
v_gene: TRBV9
CDR3aa: CASSADTDTQYF

j_gene: TRBJ1-4
v_gene: TRBV7-9
CDR3aa: CASKPLGGEKLFF

j_gene: TRBJ2-2
v_gene: TRBV27
CDR3aa: CASSLMGRDTGELFF

j_gene: TRBJ2-3
v_gene: TRBV27
CDR3aa: CASSTLGLTDTQYF

j_gene: TRBJ1-2
v_gene: TRBV18
CDR3aa: CASSRSSGALDGYTF

j_gene: TRBJ1-5
v_gene: TRBV7-9
CDR3aa: CASSLAPINQPQHF

j_gene: TRBJ2-3
v_gene: TRBV6-5
CDR3aa: CASSLDTDTQYF

j_gene: TRBJ1-5
v_gene: TRBV19
CDR3aa: CASSIGTSGGGPNQPQHF

j_gene: TRBJ1-2
v_gene: TRBV2
CDR3aa: CASREQGVAHYGYTF

j_gene: TRBJ1-2
v_gene: TRBV20-1
CDR3aa: CSADNYGYTF

j_gene: TRBJ1-5
v_gene: TRBV6-1
CDR3aa: CASSEQAANQPQHF

j_gene: TRBJ1-2
v_gene: TRBV4-1
CDR3aa: CASSQDQEVGYRPYGYTF

j_gene: TRBJ1-2
v_gene: TRBV5-4
CDR3aa: CASSPGGNYGYTF

j_gene: TRBJ1-1
v_gene: TRBV2
CDR3aa: CAGAKGRGNTEAFF

j_gene: TRBJ1-5
v_gene: TRBV19
CDR3aa: CASSGVEGPSHF

j_gene: TRBJ2-1
v_gene: TRBV19
CDR3aa: CASTPGAGLYNEQFF

j_gene: TRBJ1-6
v_gene: TRBV6-6
CDR3aa: CASRHRQGGWNSPLHF

j_gene: TRBJ2-5
v_gene: TRBV19
CDR3aa: CASSMGLAGGPGGIQTQYF

j_gene: TRBJ1-2
v_gene: TRBV6-2/TRBV6-3
CDR3aa: CASSNGGQLANYGYTF

j_gene: TRBJ1-2
v_gene: TRBV10-2
CDR3aa: CASSESGRGKLYGYTF

j_gene: TRBJ1-4
v_gene: TRBV5-4
CDR3aa: CASSPTGRHEKLFF

j_gene: TRBJ2-6
v_gene: TRBV6-6
CDR3aa: CASTYKPGANVLTF

j_gene: TRBJ2-2
v_gene: TRBV19
CDR3aa: CATHRTPTGELFF

j_gene: TRBJ1-4
v_gene: TRBV10-3
CDR3aa: CAISDSWQDREKLFF

j_gene: TRBJ1-6
v_gene: TRBV7-9
CDR3aa: CASSRGQGGSPLHF

j_gene: TRBJ1-3
v_gene: TRBV4-1
CDR3aa: CASSQAGALSGNTIYF

j_gene: TRBJ2-2
v_gene: TRBV11-3
CDR3aa: CASSPRTSGANTGELFF

j_gene: TRBJ2-6
v_gene: TRBV6-2/TRBV6-3
CDR3aa: CASSYSGQGATGANVLTF

j_gene: TRBJ1-5
v_gene: TRBV28
CDR3aa: CASRPGQTRNQPQHF

j_gene: TRBJ1-3
v_gene: TRBV2
CDR3aa: CASSEGGVSGNTIYF